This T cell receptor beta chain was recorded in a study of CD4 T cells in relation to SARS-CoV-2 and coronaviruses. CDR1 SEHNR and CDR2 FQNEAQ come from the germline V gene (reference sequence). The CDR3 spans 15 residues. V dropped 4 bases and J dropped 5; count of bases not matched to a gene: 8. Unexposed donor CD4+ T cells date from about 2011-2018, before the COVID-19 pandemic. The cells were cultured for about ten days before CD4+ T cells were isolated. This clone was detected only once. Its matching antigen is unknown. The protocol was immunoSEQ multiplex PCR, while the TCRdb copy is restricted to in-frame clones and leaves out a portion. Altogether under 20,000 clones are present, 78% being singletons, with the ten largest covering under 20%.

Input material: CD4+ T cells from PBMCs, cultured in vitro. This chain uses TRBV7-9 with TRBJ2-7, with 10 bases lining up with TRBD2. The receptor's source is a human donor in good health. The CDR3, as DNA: TGTGCCAGCAGCTCACCAACCGGGACTAGCGACGAGCAGTACTTC. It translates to CASSSPTGTSDEQYF.